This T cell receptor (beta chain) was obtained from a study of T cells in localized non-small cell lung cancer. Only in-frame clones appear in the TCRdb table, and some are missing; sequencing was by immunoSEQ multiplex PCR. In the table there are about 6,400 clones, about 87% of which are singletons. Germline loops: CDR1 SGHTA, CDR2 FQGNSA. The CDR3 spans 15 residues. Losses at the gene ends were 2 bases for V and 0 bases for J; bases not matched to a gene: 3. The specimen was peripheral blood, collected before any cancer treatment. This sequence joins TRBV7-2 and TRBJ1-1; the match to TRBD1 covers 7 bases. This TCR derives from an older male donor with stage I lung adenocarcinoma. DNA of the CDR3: TGTGCCAGCAGCTTAACGGGACAGATGAACACTGAAGCTTTCTTT. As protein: CASSLTGQMNTEAFF.